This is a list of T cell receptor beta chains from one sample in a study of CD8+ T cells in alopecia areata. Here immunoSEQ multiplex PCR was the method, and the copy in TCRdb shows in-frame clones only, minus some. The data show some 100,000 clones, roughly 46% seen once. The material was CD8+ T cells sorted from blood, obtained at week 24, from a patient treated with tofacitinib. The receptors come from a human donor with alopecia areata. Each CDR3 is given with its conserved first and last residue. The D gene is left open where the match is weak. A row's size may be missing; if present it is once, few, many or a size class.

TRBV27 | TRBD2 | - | CASSVMTSGRYSSYNEQFF
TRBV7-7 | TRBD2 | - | CASSLTAGGHYNEQFF
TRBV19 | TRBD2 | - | CASNPRLAGESGFYEQYF
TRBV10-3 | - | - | CAISESVTPAETQYF
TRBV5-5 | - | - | CASSLRWDTQYF
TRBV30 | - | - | CAWSPADEQYF
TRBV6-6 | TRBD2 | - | CASSYYGGETQYF
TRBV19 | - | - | CASSIDRTGRVTEAFF
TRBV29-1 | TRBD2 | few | CSVGLAGDNEQFF
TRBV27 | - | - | CASSPPWRDGGNSYEQYF
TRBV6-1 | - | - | CASLVGAYEQYF
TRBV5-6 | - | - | CASSLAGRISYF
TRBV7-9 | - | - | CASSLVGRATEAFF
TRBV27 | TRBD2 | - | CASSALAGAFYEQYF
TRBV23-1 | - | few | CASSQEGGAGNEQFF
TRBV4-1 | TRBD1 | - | CASSQVYRGLEGYTF
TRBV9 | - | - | CASSVGGDEQFF
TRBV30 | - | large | CAWSVRGQGGDTQYF
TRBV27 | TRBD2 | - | CASSLGEGYEQYF
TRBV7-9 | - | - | CASSRNYEQYF
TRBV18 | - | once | CASRGNQPQHF
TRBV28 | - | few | CASLAPYNEQFF
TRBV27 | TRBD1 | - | CASSLRGPSYNEQFF
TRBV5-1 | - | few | CASSLVGYYEQYF
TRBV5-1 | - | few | CASSSSHSYNEQFF
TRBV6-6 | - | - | CASTVATDTQYF
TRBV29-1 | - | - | CSAEVPGIYGYTF
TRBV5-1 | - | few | CASSLEGTEVDTQYF
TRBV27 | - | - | CASSGKGGNQPQHF
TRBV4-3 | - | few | CASSLIGQPDTQYF
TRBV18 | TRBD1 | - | CASSPTDRVYEQYF
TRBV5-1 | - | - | CASSLRPVTDTQYF
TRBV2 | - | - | CASSDFSANQETQYF
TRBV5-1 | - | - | CASSLRSSYEQYF
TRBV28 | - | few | CASSDNEQFF
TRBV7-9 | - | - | CASSLGAEAHNEQFF
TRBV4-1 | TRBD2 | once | CASSHPPAGEETQYF
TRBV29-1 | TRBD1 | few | CSVSTGEIYEQYF
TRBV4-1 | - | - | CASSPTVLLPDGEKLFF
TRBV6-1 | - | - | CASSETVTYEQYF
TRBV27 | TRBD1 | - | CATGQGGTEAFF
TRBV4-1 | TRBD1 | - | CASSQGRGLSNQPQHF
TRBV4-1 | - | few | CASSLYRANQPQHF
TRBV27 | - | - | CASSQRGGNSGNTIYF
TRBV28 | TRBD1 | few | CASGQGVANEQYF
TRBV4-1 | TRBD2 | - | CASSQGTSESEEQYF
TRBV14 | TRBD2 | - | CASSQTVAGPHNEQFF
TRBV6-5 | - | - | CASSYSGYPGDTQYF
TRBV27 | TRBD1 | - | CASRKLLGQVKEETQYF
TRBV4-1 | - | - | CASSQVGEQFF
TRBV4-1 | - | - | CASSQEGDSYTGELFF
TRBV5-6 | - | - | CASSLVARKDTQYF
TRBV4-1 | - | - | CASSPDPSVLYEQYF
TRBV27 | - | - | CASSGQGAAQPQHF
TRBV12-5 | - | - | CASGLNPTELNTEAFF
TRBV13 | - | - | CASSPVNTEAFF
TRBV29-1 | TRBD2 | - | CSAVDGRSYEQYF
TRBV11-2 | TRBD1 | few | CASSPRTGSDEQFF
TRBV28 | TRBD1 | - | CASSMDRASLSEQYF
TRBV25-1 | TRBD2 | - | CASSVPSGETQYF